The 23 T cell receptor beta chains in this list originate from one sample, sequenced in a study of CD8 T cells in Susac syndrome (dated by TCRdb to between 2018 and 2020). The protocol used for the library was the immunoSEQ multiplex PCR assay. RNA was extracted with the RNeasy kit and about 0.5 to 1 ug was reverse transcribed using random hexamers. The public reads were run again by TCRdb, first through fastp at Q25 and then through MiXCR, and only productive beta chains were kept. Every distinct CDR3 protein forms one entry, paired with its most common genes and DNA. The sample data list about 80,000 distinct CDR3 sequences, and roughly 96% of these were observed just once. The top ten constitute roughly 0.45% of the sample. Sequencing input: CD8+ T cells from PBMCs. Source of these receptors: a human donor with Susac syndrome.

CDR3 loop: CASSLDTDTQYF. As DNA, the CDR3 is TGTGCCAGCAGCTTAGACACAGATACGCAGTATTTT. The chain links TRBV7-9 to TRBJ2-3, with D unclear. Trimming cost V 1 base and J 2 bases, with 1 base left between them. Germline-derived CDR1 and CDR2 are SEHNR and FQNEAQ (reference sequence). CDR3 length: 12 amino acids.

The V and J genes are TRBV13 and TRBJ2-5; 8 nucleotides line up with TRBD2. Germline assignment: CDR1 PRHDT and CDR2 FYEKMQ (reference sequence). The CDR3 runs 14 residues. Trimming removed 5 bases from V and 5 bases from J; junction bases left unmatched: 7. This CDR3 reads CASSLSGGSETQYF. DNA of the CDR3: TGTGCCAGCAGCCTGTCGGGGGGGTCGGAGACCCAGTACTTC.

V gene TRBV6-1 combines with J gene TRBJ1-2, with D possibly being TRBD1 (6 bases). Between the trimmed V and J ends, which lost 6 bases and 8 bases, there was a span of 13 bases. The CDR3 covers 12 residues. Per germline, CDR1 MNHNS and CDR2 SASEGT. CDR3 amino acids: CASSRPRGGYTF. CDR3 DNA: TGTGCCAGCAGCCGGCCCAGGGGCGGCTACACCTTC.

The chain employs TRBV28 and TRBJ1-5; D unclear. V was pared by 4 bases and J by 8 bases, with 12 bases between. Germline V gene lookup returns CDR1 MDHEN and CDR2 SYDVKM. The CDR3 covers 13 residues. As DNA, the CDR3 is TGTGCCAGCAGTTCTATAGGGATTGAGCCCCAGCATTTT. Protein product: CASSSIGIEPQHF.

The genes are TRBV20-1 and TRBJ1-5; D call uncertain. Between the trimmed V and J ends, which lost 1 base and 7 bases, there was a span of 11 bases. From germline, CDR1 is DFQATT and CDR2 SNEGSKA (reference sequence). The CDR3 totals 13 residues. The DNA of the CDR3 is TGCAGTGCTAGAGTCGGGTCAGAGCAGCCCCAGCATTTT. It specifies CSARVGSEQPQHF.

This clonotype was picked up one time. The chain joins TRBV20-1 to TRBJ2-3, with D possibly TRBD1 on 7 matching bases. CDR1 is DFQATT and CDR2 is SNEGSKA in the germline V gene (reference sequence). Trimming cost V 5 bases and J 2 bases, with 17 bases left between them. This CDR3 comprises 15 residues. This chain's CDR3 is CSAGRGDSYTDTQYF. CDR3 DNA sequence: TGCAGTGCTGGCCGCGGGGACAGCTACACAGATACGCAGTATTTT.

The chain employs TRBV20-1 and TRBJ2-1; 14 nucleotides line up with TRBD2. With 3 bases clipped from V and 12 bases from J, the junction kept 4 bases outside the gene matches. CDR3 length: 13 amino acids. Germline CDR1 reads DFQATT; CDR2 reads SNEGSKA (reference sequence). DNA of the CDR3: TGCAGTGCTAGGGAAGGGACTAGCGGGGGGCAGTTCTTC. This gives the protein CSAREGTSGGQFF.

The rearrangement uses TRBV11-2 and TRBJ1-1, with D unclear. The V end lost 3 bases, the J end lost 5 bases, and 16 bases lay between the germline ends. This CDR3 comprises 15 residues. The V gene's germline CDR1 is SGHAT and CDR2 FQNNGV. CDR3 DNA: TGTGCCAGCAGCTTTCAACTGAGCTCCGGGACTGAAGCTTTCTTT. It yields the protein CASSFQLSSGTEAFF.

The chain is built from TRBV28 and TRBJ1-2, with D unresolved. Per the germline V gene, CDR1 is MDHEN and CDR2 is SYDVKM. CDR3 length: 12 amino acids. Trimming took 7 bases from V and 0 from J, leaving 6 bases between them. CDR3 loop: CASTGPNYGYTF. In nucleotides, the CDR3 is TGTGCCAGCACAGGCCCTAACTATGGCTACACCTTC.

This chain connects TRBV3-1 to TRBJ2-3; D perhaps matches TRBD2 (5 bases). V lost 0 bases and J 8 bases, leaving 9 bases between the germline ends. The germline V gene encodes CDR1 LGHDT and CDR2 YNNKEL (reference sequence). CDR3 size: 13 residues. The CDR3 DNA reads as TGTGCCAGCAGCCAAGATTTTCGGGGTACGCAGTATTTT. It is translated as CASSQDFRGTQYF.

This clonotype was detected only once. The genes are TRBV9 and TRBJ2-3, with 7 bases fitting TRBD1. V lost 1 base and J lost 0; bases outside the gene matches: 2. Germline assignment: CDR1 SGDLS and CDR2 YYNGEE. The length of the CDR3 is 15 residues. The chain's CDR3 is CASSVSGGSTDTQYF. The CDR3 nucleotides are TGTGCCAGCAGCGTATCAGGGGGTAGCACAGATACGCAGTATTTT.

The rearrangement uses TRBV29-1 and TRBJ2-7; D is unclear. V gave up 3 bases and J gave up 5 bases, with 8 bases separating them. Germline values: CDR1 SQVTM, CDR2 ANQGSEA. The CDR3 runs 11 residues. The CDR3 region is CSVEMGNEQYF. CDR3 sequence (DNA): TGCAGCGTTGAGATGGGAAACGAGCAGTACTTC.

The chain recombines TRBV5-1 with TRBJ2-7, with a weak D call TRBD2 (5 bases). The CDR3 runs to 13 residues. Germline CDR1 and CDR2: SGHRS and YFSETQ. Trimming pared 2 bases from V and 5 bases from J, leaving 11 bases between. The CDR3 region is CASSFSYGNEQYF. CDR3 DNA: TGCGCCAGCAGCTTCAGCTACGGGAACGAGCAGTACTTC.

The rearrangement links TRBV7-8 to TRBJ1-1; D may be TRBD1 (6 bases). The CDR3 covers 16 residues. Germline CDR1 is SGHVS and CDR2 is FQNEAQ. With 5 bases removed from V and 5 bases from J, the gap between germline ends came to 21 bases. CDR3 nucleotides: TGTGCCAGCAGCGCTCCGGTGGGGGGCATAGTTACTGAAGCTTTCTTT. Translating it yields CASSAPVGGIVTEAFF.

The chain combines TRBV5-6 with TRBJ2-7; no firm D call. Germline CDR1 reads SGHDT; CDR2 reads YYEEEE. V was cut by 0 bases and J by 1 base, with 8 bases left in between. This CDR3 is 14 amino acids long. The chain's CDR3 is CASSLGPISYEQYV. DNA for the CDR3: TGTGCCAGCAGCTTGGGGCCTATTTCCTACGAGCAGTACGTC.

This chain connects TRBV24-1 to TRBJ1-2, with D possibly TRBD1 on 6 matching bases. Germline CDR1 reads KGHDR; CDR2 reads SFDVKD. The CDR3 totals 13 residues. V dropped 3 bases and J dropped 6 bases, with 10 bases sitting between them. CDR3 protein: CATSDPGANGYTF. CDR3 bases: TGTGCCACCAGTGATCCGGGGGCGAATGGCTACACCTTC.

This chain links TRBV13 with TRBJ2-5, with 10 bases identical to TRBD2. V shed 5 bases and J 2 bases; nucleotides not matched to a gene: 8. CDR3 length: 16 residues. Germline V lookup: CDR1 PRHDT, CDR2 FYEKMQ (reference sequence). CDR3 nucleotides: TGTGCCAGCAGCCTAAACCCGGGACTAGCGCAAGAGACCCAGTACTTC. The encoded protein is CASSLNPGLAQETQYF.

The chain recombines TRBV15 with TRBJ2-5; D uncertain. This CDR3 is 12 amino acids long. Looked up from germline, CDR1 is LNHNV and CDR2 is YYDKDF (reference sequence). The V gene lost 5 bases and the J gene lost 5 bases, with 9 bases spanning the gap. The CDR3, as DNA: TGTGCCACCAGCCCCCTGGGGGAGACCCAGTACTTC. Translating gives CATSPLGETQYF.

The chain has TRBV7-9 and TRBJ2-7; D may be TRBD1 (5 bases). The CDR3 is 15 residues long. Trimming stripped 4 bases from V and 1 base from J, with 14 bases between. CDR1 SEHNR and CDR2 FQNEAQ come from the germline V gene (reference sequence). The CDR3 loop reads CASSSTAIPSYEQYF. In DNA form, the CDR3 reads TGTGCCAGCAGCTCGACAGCCATCCCTTCCTACGAGCAGTACTTC.

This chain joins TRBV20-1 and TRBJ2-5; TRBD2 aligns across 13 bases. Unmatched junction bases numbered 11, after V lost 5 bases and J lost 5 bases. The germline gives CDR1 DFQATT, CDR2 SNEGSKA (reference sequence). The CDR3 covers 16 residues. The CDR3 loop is CSAPRLAGGFAETQYF. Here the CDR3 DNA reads TGCAGTGCTCCAAGACTAGCGGGAGGTTTTGCGGAGACCCAGTACTTC.

The CDR3 DNA follows: TGTGCCAGCAGCTCTCCTGGAAACTCCTACGAGCAGTACTTC. Translation: CASSSPGNSYEQYF. The rearrangement joins TRBV7-9 to TRBJ2-7; D is unclear. CDR1 is SEHNR, CDR2 FQNEAQ, per germline (reference sequence). The germline V and J ends were trimmed by 4 bases and 0 bases, with 10 bases remaining between them. There are 14 residues in the CDR3.

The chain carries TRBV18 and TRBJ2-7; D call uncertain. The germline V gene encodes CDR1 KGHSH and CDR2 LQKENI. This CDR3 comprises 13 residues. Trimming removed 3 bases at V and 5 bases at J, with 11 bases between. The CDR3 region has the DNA TGTGCCAGCTCACCCCTTCCGTACAACGAGCAGTACTTC. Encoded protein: CASSPLPYNEQYF.

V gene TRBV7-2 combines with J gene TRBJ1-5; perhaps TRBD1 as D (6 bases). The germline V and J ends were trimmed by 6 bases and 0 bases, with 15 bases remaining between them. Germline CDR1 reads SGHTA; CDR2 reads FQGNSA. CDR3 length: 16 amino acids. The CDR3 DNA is TGTGCCAGCAGTCTACAGGGAATCTATAGCAATCAGCCCCAGCATTTT. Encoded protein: CASSLQGIYSNQPQHF.